This TCR beta chain is drawn from a study of Graves' ophthalmopathy and Graves' hyperthyroidism. This clonotype appeared a single time. Using RNA transcripts, the TCR beta CDR3 regions were amplified. An initial RT-PCR round employing HTBI primers preceded a second-round multiplex PCR. Via MiXCR, TCRdb re-called the multiplex PCR reads, giving one row per CDR3 protein. The sample carries 650,000 to 900,000 distinct CDR3 sequences, 35% to 50% recorded once. The sample comprised peripheral blood. The clonotype originates from an adult man with Graves' ophthalmopathy.

The CDR3 DNA is TGTGCCAGCAGTAACCTCCGTGGACCCGGCACAGATACGCAGTATTTT. Amino acids: CASSNLRGPGTDTQYF. The V and J genes are TRBV2 and TRBJ2-3; D uncertain. Trimming stripped 5 bases from V and 1 base from J, with 16 bases between. The CDR3 runs to 16 residues. Germline assignment: CDR1 SNHLY and CDR2 FYNNEI.